Listed here are 23 T cell receptor beta chains from one sample, sequenced in a study of T cells expressing NK-cell markers. TCRdb re-called the 5' RACE reads; every CDR3 protein appears as one record, without DNA. There are some 340,000 distinct CDR3 sequences in the sample, with 5.2% held by the top ten. The sample comprised blood T cells: a sorted CD56 or NKG2C T cell subset, CD4+ or CD8+ T cells, or bulk PBMC T cells (not recorded which). The receptors stem from a man aged 18-75 years in good health.

The genes are TRBV6-1 and TRBJ2-7; TCRdb gives TRBD1 as the D gene, but with no DNA this cannot be confirmed. The CDR3 length is 13 residues. Germline V gene lookup returns CDR1 MNHNS and CDR2 SASEGT. The CDR3 spells CASRRDRSSEQYF.

The chain uses TRBV5-8 and TRBJ2-5; TCRdb names TRBD1, which stays unverified in the absence of DNA. This CDR3 has 14 residues. Germline assignment: CDR1 SGHTS and CDR2 YDEGEE. The CDR3 spells CASSHWAGEETQYF.

The chain carries TRBV18 and TRBJ2-7; TCRdb's D call, TRBD1, is unchecked because there is no DNA. Germline V gene sequence: CDR1 KGHSH, CDR2 LQKENI. This CDR3 is built from 13 residues. The CDR3 protein is CASSHDRGREQYF. The full variable domain, completed using reference TRBV18 and TRBJ2-7, is NAGVMQNPRHLVRRRGQEARLRCSPMKGHSHVYWYRQLPEEGLKFMVYLQKENIIDESGMPKERFSAEFPKEGPSILRIQQVVRGDSAAYFCASSHDRGREQYFGPGTRLTVT.

The rearrangement uses TRBV2 and TRBJ1-3; TCRdb returns TRBD1, unconfirmable since there is no DNA. The CDR3 spans 15 residues. CDR1 and CDR2 from the germline V gene are SNHLY and FYNNEI. This chain's CDR3 is CASSVQGLSGNTIYF.

This sequence joins TRBV20-1 and TRBJ2-1; TCRdb selects TRBD2, and the lack of DNA leaves this call unchecked. CDR1 and CDR2 from the germline V gene are DFQATT and SNEGSKA (reference sequence). This CDR3 has 14 amino acids. The CDR3 protein is CSARGRGGLNEQFF.

The chain couples TRBV4-2 to TRBJ1-2; TCRdb selects TRBD1, and the lack of DNA leaves this call unchecked. Germline-derived CDR1 and CDR2 are LGHNA and YNFKEQ. This CDR3 spans 16 amino acids. Here the CDR3 reads CASSQERGAGVGGYTF.

The chain uses TRBV6-5 and TRBJ1-6. CDR3 length equals 16 residues. Germline V lookup: CDR1 MNHEY, CDR2 SVGAGI. The CDR3 loop reads CASSYRSGTGLSPLHF.

V is TRBV6-5 and J is TRBJ2-1; TCRdb reports TRBD2, a call that lacks DNA to check it against. The CDR3 has 14 amino acids. CDR1 MNHEY and CDR2 SVGAGI come from the germline V gene. The CDR3 reads CASSYSGLGGKQFF.

The chain recombines TRBV11-1 with TRBJ2-7; TCRdb's D gene call, TRBD1, goes unchecked for lack of DNA. Germline V gene data show CDR1 as SGHAT and CDR2 as FQDESV (reference sequence). The CDR3 sequence is 16 residues long. The chain's CDR3 is CASSRRQGVYAYEQYF. The full variable domain, completed using reference TRBV11-1 and TRBJ2-7, is EAEVAQSPRYKITEKSQAVAFWCDPISGHATLYWYRQILGQGPELLVQFQDESVVDDSQLPKDRFSAERLKGVDSTLKIQPAELGDSAMYLCASSRRQGVYAYEQYFGPGTRLTVT.

The chain recombines TRBV3-1 with TRBJ1-2; TCRdb designates TRBD1, a call that cannot be tested without DNA. Germline lookup yields CDR1 LGHDT and CDR2 YNNKEL (reference sequence). The CDR3 is 14 amino acids. The CDR3 loop is CASSQGLQGWGYTF.

V is TRBV2 and J is TRBJ1-2; TCRdb gives TRBD1 as the D gene, but with no DNA this cannot be confirmed. Germline V gives CDR1 SNHLY, CDR2 FYNNEI. The CDR3 sequence is 15 residues long. CDR3: CASSPQTGGNYGYTF.

This sequence joins TRBV25-1 and TRBJ1-2; the TCRdb D gene call, TRBD1, has no DNA to confirm it. Germline CDR1 reads MGHDK; CDR2 reads SYGVNS. The CDR3 runs to 17 residues. Here the CDR3 reads CASSGQTGTYFLYGYTF.

V gene TRBV7-2 combines with J gene TRBJ2-5; with no DNA, the TCRdb D assignment of TRBD1 cannot be verified. Per germline, CDR1 SGHTA and CDR2 FQGNSA. The CDR3 is 15 residues long. The CDR3 region is CASSGGADPRKTQYF.

V and J are TRBV5-1 and TRBJ2-3; the D call from TCRdb, TRBD2, cannot be confirmed without DNA. The germline V gene has CDR1 SGHRS and CDR2 YFSETQ. This CDR3 has 18 amino acids. The CDR3 spells CASSFLSTSGGAADTQYF.

CDR3 sequence: CSASKWGKNTGELFF. The genes are TRBV20-1 and TRBJ2-2; with no DNA, the TCRdb D assignment of TRBD1 cannot be verified. Germline CDR1 reads DFQATT; CDR2 reads SNEGSKA (reference sequence). The CDR3 has 15 amino acids.

V usage is TRBV12-3 or TRBV12-4 and J usage is TRBJ2-3; the D gene TCRdb calls, TRBD2, cannot be checked with no DNA. This CDR3 spans 16 amino acids. CDR3 amino acids: CASRSLAGGPADTQYF.

CDR3 protein: CASRGSTPNEKLFF. The chain employs TRBV6-1 and TRBJ1-4. The germline V gene has CDR1 MNHNS and CDR2 SASEGT. The CDR3 covers 14 residues.

The chain recombines TRBV5-1 with TRBJ1-2; TCRdb designates TRBD1, a call that cannot be tested without DNA. Germline V CDR1 and CDR2: SGHRS, YFSETQ. This CDR3 is built from 15 residues. CDR3 loop: CASSRGASEGTLHTF.

V and J are TRBV20-1 and TRBJ2-1; TCRdb's D call, TRBD1, is unchecked because there is no DNA. CDR3 size: 15 residues. CDR1 is DFQATT, CDR2 SNEGSKA, per germline (reference sequence). The CDR3 loop reads CSATPGRSFQNEQFF.

The chain carries TRBV19 and TRBJ1-1; the TCRdb call, TRBD1, lacks DNA for checking. The CDR3 length is 16 residues. The germline V gene has CDR1 LNHDA and CDR2 SQIVND (reference sequence). The chain's CDR3 is CASNLHRAPLFTEAFF.

This chain links TRBV7-9 with TRBJ1-5; the TCRdb D gene call, TRBD1, has no DNA to confirm it. Germline CDR1 reads SEHNR; CDR2 reads FQNEAQ (reference sequence). This CDR3 has 13 residues. CDR3 sequence: CASSVVGGQPQHF.

The gene calls are TRBV6-2 or TRBV6-3 and TRBJ2-7; the D gene TCRdb calls, TRBD2, cannot be checked with no DNA. Germline V gene data show CDR1 as MNHEY and CDR2 as SVGEGT. The CDR3 has 14 residues. This chain's CDR3 is CASSSGLVSSEQYF.

The rearrangement uses TRBV12-3 or TRBV12-4 and TRBJ2-3; lacking DNA, the TRBD1 call made by TCRdb goes unchecked. The CDR3 runs to 17 residues. CDR3 residues: CASSLPLQAGRGGTQYF.